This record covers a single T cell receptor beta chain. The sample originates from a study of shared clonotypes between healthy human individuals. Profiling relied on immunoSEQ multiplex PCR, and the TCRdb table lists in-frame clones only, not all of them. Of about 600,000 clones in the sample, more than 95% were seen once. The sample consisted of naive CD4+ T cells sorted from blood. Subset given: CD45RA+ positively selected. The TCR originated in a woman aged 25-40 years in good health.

The chain's CDR3 is CASSLDTGSRDGYTF. DNA for the CDR3: TGTGCCAGCAGCTTGGATACGGGTAGTCGTGATGGCTACACCTTC. The gene calls are TRBV5-4 and TRBJ1-2; D unresolved. V was clipped by 0 bases and J by 6 bases, with 15 bases between them. The CDR3 consists of 15 residues. Germline V CDR1 and CDR2: SGHNT, YYREEE (reference sequence).